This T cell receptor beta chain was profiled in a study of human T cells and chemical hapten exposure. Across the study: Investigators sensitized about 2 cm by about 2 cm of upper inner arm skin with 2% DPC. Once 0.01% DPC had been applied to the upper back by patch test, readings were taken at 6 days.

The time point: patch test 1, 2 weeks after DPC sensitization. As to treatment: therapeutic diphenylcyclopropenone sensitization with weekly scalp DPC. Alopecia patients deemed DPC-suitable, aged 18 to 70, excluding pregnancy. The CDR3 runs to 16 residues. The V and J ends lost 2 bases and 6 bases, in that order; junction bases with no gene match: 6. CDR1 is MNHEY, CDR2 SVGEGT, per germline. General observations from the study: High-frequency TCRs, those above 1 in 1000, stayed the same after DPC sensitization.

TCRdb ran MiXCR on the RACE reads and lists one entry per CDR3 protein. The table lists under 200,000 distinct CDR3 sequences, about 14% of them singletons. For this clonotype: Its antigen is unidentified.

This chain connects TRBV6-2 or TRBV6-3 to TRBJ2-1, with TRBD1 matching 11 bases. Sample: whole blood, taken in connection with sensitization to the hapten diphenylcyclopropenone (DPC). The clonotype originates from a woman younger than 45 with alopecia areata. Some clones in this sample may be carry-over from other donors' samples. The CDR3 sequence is CASSYHGTGGSNEQFF. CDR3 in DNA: TGTGCCAGCAGTTACCACGGGACAGGGGGGTCCAATGAGCAGTTCTTC.